This TCR beta chain was identified during a study of response to subunit inactivated influenza vaccine (dated by TCRdb to the late 2010s). With respect to the entire study: The study used deep quantitative T cell receptor repertoire profiling to track responses to a trivalent subunit inactivated influenza vaccine. Broad study findings and their caveats: The authors proposed that each seasonal influenza vaccination may bring in only a limited number of new T cells.

The V end gives up 1 base and the J end 5 bases, leaving 7 bases in the junction not matched to a gene. From a lookup of the germline V gene, CDR1 and CDR2 are SGHTA and FQGNSA. The CDR3 runs 15 residues from the cysteine to the phenylalanine. Only the CDR3 part of the read is kept: 45 bases, read in frame from the first base. This clonotype was observed a few times. Its target antigen remains unknown. No base-level quality is on record; no much larger clone is a single base apart. Library generation was performed with RT-PCR. These reads were obtained on an Illumina HiSeq 2500. The public reads were reanalyzed by TCRdb: fastp trimming at Q25, MiXCR alignment, in-frame beta chains only. Each record represents a unique CDR3 protein, reported with the most common genes and DNA among its rows. Present in this sample are hundreds of thousands of distinct CDR3 sequences, roughly 14% of which were seen just once. Around 6.5% of the sample goes to the ten largest clones.

The source is a man in his forties or fifties who received an inactivated influenza vaccine. Donor details come from another sample of the same person, matched by shared clones. This specimen was PBMCs from blood, taken roughly 15 days before vaccination. The V gene is TRBV7-2 and the J gene is TRBJ2-7; 8 central bases correspond to TRBD1. CDR3 protein: CASSLVGQGADEQYF. The nucleotide sequence is TGTGCCAGCAGCTTAGTAGGGCAGGGGGCAGACGAGCAGTACTTC.